This T cell receptor (beta chain) was identified in a study of cytomegalovirus exposure and HLA in healthy donors. In regard to this clone: What it recognizes is unknown.

Donors likely had unrecorded immune exposures despite being nominally healthy when sampled. 13 Jbeta primers and 60 Vbeta primers were used for the PCR. Produced via immunoSEQ multiplex PCR; TCRdb's table is partial and in-frame only. The sample comprises some 180,000 clones, about 80% of which are singletons, and 1.4% to 1.5% rests with the top ten. Study-wide findings and caveats: In vitro confirmation showed three CMV-associated chains to be CMV antigen specific.

The receptor comes from a young man in good health and CMV-seronegative. Sample: PBMCs.

The CDR3 sequence is CASSSTTGSSYEQYF. DNA of the CDR3: TGTGCCAGCAGTTCCACGACAGGGAGCTCCTACGAGCAGTACTTC. V and J are TRBV28 and TRBJ2-7, with TRBD1 identical over 7 bases. V gave up 4 bases and J gave up 0 bases; unmatched junction bases: 6. The CDR3 has 15 amino acids. Germline values: CDR1 MDHEN, CDR2 SYDVKM.